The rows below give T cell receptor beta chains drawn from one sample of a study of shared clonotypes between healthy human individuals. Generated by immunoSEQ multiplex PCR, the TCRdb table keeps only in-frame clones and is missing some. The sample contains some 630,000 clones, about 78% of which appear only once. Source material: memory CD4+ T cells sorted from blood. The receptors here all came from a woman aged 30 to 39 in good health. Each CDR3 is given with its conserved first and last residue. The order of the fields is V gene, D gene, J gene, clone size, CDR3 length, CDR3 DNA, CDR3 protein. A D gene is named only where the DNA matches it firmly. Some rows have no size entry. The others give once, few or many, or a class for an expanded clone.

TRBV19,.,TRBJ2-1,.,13,TGTGCCAGTAGTATCGCCGACCCGGGAGTGCAGTTCTTC,CASSIADPGVQFF
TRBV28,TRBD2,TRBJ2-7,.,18,TGTGCCAGCAGCCTAACAGGGACTAGCGGGAGGGACTCCTACGAGCAGTACTTC,CASSLTGTSGRDSYEQYF
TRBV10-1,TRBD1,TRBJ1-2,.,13,TGCGCCAGCACCCCGACAGGGGGAGATGGCTACACCTTC,CASTPTGGDGYTF
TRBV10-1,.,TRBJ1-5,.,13,TGCGCCAGCAGCGTGGACGGGAATCAGCCCCAGCATTTT,CASSVDGNQPQHF
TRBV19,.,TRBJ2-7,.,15,TGTGCCAGTAGTCTCGGAGGGTTATTGGGCCACGAGCAGTACTTC,CASSLGGLLGHEQYF
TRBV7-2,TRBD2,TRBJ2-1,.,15,TGTGCCAGCAGCCCCCAGGGAGCGGGAGTTATTGAGCAGTTCTTC,CASSPQGAGVIEQFF
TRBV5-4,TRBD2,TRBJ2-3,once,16,TGTGCCAGCAGTTTTCGAGCGGGAGGGAAGGCAGATACGCAGTATTTT,CASSFRAGGKADTQYF
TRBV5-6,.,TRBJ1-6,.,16,TGTGCCAGCAGCTCCCGGGAGACCCTCGGAGGTTCACCCCTCCACTTT,CASSSRETLGGSPLHF
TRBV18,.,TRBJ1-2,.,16,TGTGCCAGCTCACCCTCCCAGGGGCGATCCCCCTATGGCTACACCTTC,CASSPSQGRSPYGYTF
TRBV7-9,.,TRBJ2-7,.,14,TGTGCCAGCAGCTTAGATGGCAGCTACTACGAGCAGTACTTC,CASSLDGSYYEQYF
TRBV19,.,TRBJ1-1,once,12,TGTGCCACCTCACAGGGCAGGACTGAAGCTTTCTTT,CATSQGRTEAFF
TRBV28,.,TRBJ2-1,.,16,TGTGCCAGCAGTTTTTCAGGGCTCAGCTCCTACAATGAGCAGTTCTTC,CASSFSGLSSYNEQFF
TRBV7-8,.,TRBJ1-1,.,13,TGTGCCAGCAGCTTAGCCCTACACACTGAAGCTTTCTTT,CASSLALHTEAFF
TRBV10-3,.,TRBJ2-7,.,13,TGTGCCATCAGTGAGTCTCCGGGCTACGAGCAGTACTTC,CAISESPGYEQYF
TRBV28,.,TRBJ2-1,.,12,TGTGCCAGCAGTAGGGGACGTCTAGAGCAGTTCTTC,CASSRGRLEQFF
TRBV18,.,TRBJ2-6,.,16,TGTGCCAGCTCACCACCGAAGGGGTTGAGGGCCAACGTCCTGACTTTC,CASSPPKGLRANVLTF
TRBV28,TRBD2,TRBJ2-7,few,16,TGTGCCAGCAGGACGACGGGACTAGCTATAACCTACGAGCAGTACTTC,CASRTTGLAITYEQYF
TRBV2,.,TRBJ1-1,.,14,TGTGCCAGCAGTGAAAGCCGTAAGAACACTGAAGCTTTCTTT,CASSESRKNTEAFF
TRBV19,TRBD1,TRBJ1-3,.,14,TGTGCCAGTAGTATGCGACAGGGCGGTAACACCATATATTTT,CASSMRQGGNTIYF
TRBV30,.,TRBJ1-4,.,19,TGTGCCTGGAGTGTATATTGGGAAAGGGCTAAGGGGACTAATGAAAAACTGTTTTTT,CAWSVYWERAKGTNEKLFF
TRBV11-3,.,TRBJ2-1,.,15,TGTGCCAGCAGCTTTAACAGGGTAGCCTACAATGAGCAGTTCTTC,CASSFNRVAYNEQFF
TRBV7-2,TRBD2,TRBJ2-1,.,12,TGTGCCAGCAGCGTGAGCGGGAGGGCCGGGTTCTTC,CASSVSGRAGFF
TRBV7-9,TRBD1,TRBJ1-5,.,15,TGTGCCAGCAGCCCCCAGGGGGCTGGCGGTCAGCCCCAGCATTTT,CASSPQGAGGQPQHF
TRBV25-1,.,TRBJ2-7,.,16,TGTGCCAGCAGTGAATGGTCCCGGGCAGGGCGCTACGAGCAGTACTTC,CASSEWSRAGRYEQYF
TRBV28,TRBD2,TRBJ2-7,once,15,TGTGCCAGCAGTGGTAGCGGGACAAGCTCCTACGAGCAGTACTTC,CASSGSGTSSYEQYF
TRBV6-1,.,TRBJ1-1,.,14,TGTGCCAGCAGACTGACCTCCGGGGACACTGAAGCTTTCTTT,CASRLTSGDTEAFF
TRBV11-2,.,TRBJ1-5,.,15,TGTGCCAGCAGCTTAGGGTTATTTAGCAATCAGCCCCAGCATTTT,CASSLGLFSNQPQHF
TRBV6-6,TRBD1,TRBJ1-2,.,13,TGTGCCGGGGGACAGGGGTTGGACTATGGCTACACCTTC,CAGGQGLDYGYTF
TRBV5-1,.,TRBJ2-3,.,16,TGCGCCAGCAGTGTCCTCCGGGGCGGTAGCACAGATACGCAGTATTTT,CASSVLRGGSTDTQYF
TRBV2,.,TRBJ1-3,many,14,TGTGCCAGCAGTCGAACAGTCTCTGGAAACACCATATATTTT,CASSRTVSGNTIYF
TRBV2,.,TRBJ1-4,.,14,TGTGCCAGCAGTGTCCGGGACGGAGGTGAAAAACTGTTTTTT,CASSVRDGGEKLFF
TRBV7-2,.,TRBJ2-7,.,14,TGTGCCAGCAGCTTGATGGCCCTACGGGGCGAGCAGTACTTC,CASSLMALRGEQYF